Sequencing of this TCR beta chain was carried out in a study of spatial heterogeneity in lung cancer. Study in general: The count of detected beta-chain sequences consistently exceeded that of alpha-chain sequences.

This clonotype was counted many times. Single TCR cDNA molecules each had their own unique molecular identifier. TCRdb re-analysed the 5' RACE reads in MiXCR, keeping a single row per CDR3 protein. Of around 26,000 distinct CDR3 sequences in the sample, 5.5% to 7% were seen once. Time point: sample taken at primary tumor resection. Without sorting, whole RNA was sequenced from tumor, nontumor lung or frozen PBMC. A total of fewer than 80 untreated early-stage non-small cell lung cancer patients served as donors. Germline V gene sequence: CDR1 DFQATT, CDR2 SNEGSKA (reference sequence). V was trimmed by 2 bases and J by 4 bases, leaving 15 bases between them. The CDR3 runs to 15 residues.

This clonotype was sampled from a male donor with early-stage non-small cell lung cancer. The specimen was PBMCs, collected at surgery. The chain has TRBV20-1 and TRBJ2-1; D not certain. CDR3 sequence reads: CSARIGLKMYNEQFF. The DNA of the CDR3 is TGCAGTGCTAGAATTGGTCTCAAAATGTACAATGAGCAGTTCTTC.